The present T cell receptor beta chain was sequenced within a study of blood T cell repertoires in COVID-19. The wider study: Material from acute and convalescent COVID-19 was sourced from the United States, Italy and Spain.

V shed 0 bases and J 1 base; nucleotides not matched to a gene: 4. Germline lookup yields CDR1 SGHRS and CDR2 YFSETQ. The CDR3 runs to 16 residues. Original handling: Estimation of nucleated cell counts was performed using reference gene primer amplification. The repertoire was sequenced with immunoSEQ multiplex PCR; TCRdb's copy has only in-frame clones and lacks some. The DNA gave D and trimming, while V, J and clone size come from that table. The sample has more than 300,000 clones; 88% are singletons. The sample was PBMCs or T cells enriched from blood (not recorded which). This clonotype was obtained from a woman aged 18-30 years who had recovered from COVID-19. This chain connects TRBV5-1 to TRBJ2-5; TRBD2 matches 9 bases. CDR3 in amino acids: CASSLDLAGSQETQYF. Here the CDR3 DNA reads TGCGCCAGCAGCTTGGACCTAGCGGGGAGCCAAGAGACCCAGTACTTC.